This TCR beta chain was observed in a study of T cell repertoires in cytomegalovirus infection. One entry per CDR3 protein results from TCRdb running MiXCR on the reads. The sample has approximately 490,000 distinct CDR3 sequences, 11% seen once; the top ten hold roughly a tenth. A few counts support this clonotype. Its matching antigen is unknown. Study results and caveats: Ex vivo, HLA-C-restricted CMV-specific TCR beta clonotypes prevailed over the rest of the response.

The origin of this receptor is a human donor in good health (CMV status not recorded). Some clones in this sample may be carry-over from other donors' samples. Material for sequencing was PBMCs.

The CDR3 nucleotides are TGCAGTGCTAGAGTCAGGGGCGGGCAGCCCCAGCATTTT. Protein product: CSARVRGGQPQHF. The V and J genes are TRBV20-1 and TRBJ1-5; D is possibly TRBD1 (6 bases). This CDR3 has 13 amino acids. Germline V gene sequence: CDR1 DFQATT, CDR2 SNEGSKA (reference sequence). Trimming took off 1 base at V and 7 bases at J, with 11 bases between the two ends.